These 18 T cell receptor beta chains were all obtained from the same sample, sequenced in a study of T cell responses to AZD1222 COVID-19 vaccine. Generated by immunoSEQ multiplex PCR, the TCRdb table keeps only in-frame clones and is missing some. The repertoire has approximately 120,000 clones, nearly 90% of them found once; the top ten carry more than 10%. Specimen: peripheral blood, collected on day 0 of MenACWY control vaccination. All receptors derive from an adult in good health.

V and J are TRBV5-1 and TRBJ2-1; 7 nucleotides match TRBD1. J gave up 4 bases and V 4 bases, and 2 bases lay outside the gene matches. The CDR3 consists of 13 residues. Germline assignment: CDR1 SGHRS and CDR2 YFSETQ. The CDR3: CASSPTGYNEQFF. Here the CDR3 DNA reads TGCGCCAGCAGCCCGACAGGGTACAATGAGCAGTTCTTC. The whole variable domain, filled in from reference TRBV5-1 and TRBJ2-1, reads KAGVTQTPRYLIKTRGQQVTLSCSPISGHRSVSWYQQTPGQGLQFLFEYFSETQRNKGNFPGRFSGRQFSNSRSEMNVSTLELGDSALYLCASSPTGYNEQFFGPGTRLTVL.

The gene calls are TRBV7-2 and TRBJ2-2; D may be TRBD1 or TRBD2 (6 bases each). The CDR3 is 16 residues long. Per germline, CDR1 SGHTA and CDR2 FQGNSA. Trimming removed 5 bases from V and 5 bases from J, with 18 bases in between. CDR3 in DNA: TGTGCCAGCAGCCCCCGCGGAGGGGGGAGGACCGGGGAGCTGTTTTTT. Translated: CASSPRGGGRTGELFF.

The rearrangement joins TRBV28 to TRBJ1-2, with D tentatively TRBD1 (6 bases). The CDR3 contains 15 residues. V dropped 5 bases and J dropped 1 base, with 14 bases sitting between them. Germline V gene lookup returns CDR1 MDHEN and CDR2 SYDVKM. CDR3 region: CASSPYKGGNYGYTF. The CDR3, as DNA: TGTGCCAGCAGTCCATACAAGGGGGGTAACTATGGCTACACCTTC.

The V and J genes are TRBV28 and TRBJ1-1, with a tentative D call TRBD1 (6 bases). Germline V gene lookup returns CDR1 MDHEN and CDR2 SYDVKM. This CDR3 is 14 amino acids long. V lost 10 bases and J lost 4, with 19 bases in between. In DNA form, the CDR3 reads TGTGCCACCCTAGTTTGGGGGCGGGGCACTGAAGCTTTCTTT. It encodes CATLVWGRGTEAFF.

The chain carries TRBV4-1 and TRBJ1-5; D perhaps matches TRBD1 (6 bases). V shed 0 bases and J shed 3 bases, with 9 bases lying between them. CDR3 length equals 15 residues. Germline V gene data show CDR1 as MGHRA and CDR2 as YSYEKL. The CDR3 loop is CASSQEAGDNQPQHF. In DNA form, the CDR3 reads TGCGCCAGCAGCCAAGAGGCAGGGGACAATCAGCCCCAGCATTTT.

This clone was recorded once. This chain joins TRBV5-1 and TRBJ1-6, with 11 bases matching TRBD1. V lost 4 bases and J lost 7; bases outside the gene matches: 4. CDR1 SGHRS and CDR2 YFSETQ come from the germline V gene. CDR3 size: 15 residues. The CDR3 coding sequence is TGCGCCAGCAGCGGACAGGGGGCGGACAATTCACCCCTCCACTTT. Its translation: CASSGQGADNSPLHF. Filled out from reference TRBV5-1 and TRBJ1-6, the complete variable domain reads KAGVTQTPRYLIKTRGQQVTLSCSPISGHRSVSWYQQTPGQGLQFLFEYFSETQRNKGNFPGRFSGRQFSNSRSEMNVSTLELGDSALYLCASSGQGADNSPLHFGNGTRLTVT.

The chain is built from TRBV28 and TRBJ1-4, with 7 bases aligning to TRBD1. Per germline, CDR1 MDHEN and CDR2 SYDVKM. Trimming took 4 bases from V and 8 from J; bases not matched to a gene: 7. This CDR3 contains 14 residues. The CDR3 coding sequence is TGTGCCAGCAGTTCTGGGACAGAGCGGGAAAAACTGTTTTTT. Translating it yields CASSSGTEREKLFF.

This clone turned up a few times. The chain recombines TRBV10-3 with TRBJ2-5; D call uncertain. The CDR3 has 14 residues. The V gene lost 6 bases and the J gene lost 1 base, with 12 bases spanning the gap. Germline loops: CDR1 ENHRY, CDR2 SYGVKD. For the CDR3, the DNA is TGTGCCATCAGCCATTCGAACGGCCAAGAGACCCAGTACTTC. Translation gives CAISHSNGQETQYF.

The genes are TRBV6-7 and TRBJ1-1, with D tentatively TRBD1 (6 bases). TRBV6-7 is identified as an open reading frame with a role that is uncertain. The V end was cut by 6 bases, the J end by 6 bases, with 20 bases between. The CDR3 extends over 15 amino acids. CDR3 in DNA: TGTGCCAGCAGCATTAAGGGGGGGAATAAGTCTGAAGCTTTCTTT. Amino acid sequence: CASSIKGGNKSEAFF.

The CDR3 DNA reads TGTGCCAGCAGCGTAGACGGGGGAGGAGGCTATGGCTACACCTTC. This sequence encodes CASSVDGGGGYGYTF. V usage is TRBV9 and J usage is TRBJ1-2; tentatively, D is TRBD1 (5 bases). CDR3 length: 15 residues. With 0 bases removed from V and 4 bases from J, the gap between germline ends came to 13 bases. CDR1 and CDR2 (germline): SGDLS, YYNGEE.

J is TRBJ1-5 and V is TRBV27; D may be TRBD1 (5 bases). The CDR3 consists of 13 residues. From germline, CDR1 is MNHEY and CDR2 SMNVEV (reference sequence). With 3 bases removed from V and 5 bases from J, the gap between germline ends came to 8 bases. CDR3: CASSFREDQPQHF. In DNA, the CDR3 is TGTGCCAGCAGTTTCAGGGAGGATCAGCCCCAGCATTTT.

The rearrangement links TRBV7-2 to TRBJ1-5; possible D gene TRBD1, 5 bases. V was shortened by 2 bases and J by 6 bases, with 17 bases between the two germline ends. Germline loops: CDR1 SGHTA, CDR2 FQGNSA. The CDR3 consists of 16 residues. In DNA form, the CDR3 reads TGTGCCAGCAGCTTAAGGGAGGTTGGGAGGGGTCAGCCCCAGCATTTT. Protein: CASSLREVGRGQPQHF.

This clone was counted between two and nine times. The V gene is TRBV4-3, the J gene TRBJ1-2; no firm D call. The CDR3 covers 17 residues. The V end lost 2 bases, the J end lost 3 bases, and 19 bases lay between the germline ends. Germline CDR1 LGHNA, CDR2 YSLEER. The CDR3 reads CASSQNYGARVDYGYTF. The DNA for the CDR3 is TGCGCCAGCAGCCAAAATTACGGTGCGAGGGTTGACTATGGCTACACCTTC.

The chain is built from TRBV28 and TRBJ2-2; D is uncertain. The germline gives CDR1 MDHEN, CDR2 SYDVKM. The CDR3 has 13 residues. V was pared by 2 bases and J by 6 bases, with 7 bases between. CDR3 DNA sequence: TGTGCCAGCAGTTTAGGGATATCCGGGGAGCTGTTTTTT. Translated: CASSLGISGELFF.

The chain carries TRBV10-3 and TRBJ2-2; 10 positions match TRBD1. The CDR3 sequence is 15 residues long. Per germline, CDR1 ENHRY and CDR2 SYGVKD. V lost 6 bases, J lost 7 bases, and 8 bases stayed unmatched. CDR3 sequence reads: CAIRGGQGSNGELFF. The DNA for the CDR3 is TGTGCCATCAGGGGGGGACAGGGGTCCAACGGGGAGCTGTTTTTT.

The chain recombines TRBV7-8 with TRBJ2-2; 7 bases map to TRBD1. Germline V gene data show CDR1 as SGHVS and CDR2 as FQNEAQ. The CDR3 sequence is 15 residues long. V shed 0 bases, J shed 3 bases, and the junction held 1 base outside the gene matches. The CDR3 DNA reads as TGTGCCAGCAGCTTAGCAGGGGGCGACACCGGGGAGCTGTTTTTT. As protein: CASSLAGGDTGELFF.

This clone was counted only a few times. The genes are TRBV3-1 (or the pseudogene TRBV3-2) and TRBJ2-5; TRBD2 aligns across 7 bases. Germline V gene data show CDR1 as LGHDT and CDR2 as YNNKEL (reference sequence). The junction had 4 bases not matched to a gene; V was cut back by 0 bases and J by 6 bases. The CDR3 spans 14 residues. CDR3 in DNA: TGTGCCAGCAGCCAAGATTGGCGGGGGAAGACCCAGTACTTC. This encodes CASSQDWRGKTQYF.

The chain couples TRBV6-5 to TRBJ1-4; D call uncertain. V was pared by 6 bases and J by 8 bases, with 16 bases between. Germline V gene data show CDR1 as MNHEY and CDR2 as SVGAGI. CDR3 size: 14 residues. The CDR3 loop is CASSRSITEEKLFF. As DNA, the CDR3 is TGTGCCAGCAGCAGATCCATAACCGAGGAAAAACTGTTTTTT.